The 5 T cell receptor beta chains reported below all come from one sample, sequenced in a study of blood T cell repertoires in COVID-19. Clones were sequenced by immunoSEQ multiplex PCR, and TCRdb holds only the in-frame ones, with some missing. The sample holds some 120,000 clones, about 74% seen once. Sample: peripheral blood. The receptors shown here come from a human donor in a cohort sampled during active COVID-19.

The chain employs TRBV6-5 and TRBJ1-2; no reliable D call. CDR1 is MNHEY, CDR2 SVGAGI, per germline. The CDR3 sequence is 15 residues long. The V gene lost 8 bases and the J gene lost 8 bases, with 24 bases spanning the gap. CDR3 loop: CASALEVTTTMGYTF. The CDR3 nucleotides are TGTGCCAGCGCTTTGGAGGTCACCACCACTATGGGCTACACCTTC.

CDR3: CAWSGVGNTIYF. The CDR3 DNA reads TGTGCCTGGAGCGGGGTGGGAAACACCATATATTTT. The chain recombines TRBV30 with TRBJ1-3; D is ambiguous. CDR1 is GTSNPN and CDR2 is SVGIG in the germline V gene (reference sequence). The V gene lost 3 bases and the J gene lost 4 bases, with 7 bases spanning the gap. This CDR3 has 12 amino acids.

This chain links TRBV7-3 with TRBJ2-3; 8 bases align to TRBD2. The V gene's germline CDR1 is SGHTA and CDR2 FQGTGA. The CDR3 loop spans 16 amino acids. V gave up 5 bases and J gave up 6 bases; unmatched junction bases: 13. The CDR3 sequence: CASSPSRGGPADTQYF. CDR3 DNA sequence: TGTGCCAGCAGCCCCTCACGCGGGGGGCCAGCGGATACGCAGTATTTT.

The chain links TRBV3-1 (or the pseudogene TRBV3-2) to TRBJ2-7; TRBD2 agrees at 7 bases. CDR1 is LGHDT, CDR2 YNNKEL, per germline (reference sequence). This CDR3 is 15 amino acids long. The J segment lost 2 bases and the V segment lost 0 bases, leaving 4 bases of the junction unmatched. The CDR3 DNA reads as TGTGCCAGCAGCCAAGAACTAGCGAGTACCTACGAGCAGTACTTC. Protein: CASSQELASTYEQYF.

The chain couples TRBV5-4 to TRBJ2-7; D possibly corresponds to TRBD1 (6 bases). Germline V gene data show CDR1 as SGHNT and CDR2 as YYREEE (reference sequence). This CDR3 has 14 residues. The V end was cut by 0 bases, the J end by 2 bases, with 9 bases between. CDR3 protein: CASSLAEGAYEQYF. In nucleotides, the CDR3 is TGTGCCAGCAGCTTGGCCGAGGGGGCCTACGAGCAGTACTTC.